The 23 T cell receptor beta chains listed next were all sequenced from one sample in a study of Ad26.COV2.S vaccination and SARS-CoV-2 variants. Clones were sequenced by immunoSEQ multiplex PCR, and TCRdb holds only the in-frame ones, with some missing. The repertoire has hundreds of thousands of clones, about 85% of them found once; the top ten carry approximately 5.9%. Treatment reported: some 20 received Ad26.COV2.S at low or high dose, single or two shots; about 5 received placebo; per-sample allocation not given. Samples analyzed were those drawn on day 63 after the first vaccine or placebo injection. The material was peripheral blood, obtained in a trial of Ad26.COV2.S vaccine versus placebo. These receptors all come from a person between 18 and 65 years old who received the Ad26.COV2.S COVID-19 vaccine or a placebo.

This chain uses TRBV9 with TRBJ1-2; no clear D gene. The CDR3 sequence is 14 residues long. Germline V gives CDR1 SGDLS, CDR2 YYNGEE. V was clipped by 4 bases and J by 4 bases, with 14 bases between them. In DNA, the CDR3 is TGTGCCAGCAGCCCCCAGGCCGAAGTCTATGGCTACACCTTC. Its protein is CASSPQAEVYGYTF.

V and J are TRBV6-1 and TRBJ1-1; D is perhaps TRBD1 (6 bases). CDR3 length: 17 residues. With 3 bases removed from V and 0 bases from J, the gap between germline ends came to 17 bases. Per the germline V gene, CDR1 is MNHNS and CDR2 is SASEGT. The DNA of the CDR3 is TGTGCCAGCAGTGAGAGACCGAACAGGGCAATGAACACTGAAGCTTTCTTT. This gives the protein CASSERPNRAMNTEAFF.

CDR3 coding DNA: TGCGCCAGCAGCACAGCCGGGACAGCGCGGATAGGTGAAGCTTTCTTT. It codes for CASSTAGTARIGEAFF. The rearrangement joins TRBV5-1 to TRBJ1-1, with 7 bases identical to TRBD1. V was clipped by 4 bases and J by 7 bases; unmatched bases: 16. CDR1 is SGHRS, CDR2 YFSETQ, per germline. This CDR3 comprises 16 residues.

The V gene is TRBV3-1 (or the pseudogene TRBV3-2), the J gene TRBJ1-1, with D maybe TRBD1 (5 bases). V was cut by 5 bases and J by 8 bases, with 27 bases left in between. This CDR3 has 17 amino acids. The germline CDR1 and CDR2 sequences are LGHDT and YNNKEL (reference sequence). CDR3 region: CASSAWDQGIFSSEAFF. The DNA of the CDR3 is TGTGCCAGCAGCGCCTGGGACCAGGGAATATTCAGTTCGGAAGCTTTCTTT.

The chain employs TRBV6-4 and TRBJ2-2, with D possibly TRBD2 on 6 matching bases. CDR3 size: 16 residues. Per the germline V gene, CDR1 is MRHNA and CDR2 is SNTAGT. Trimming took 3 bases from V and 4 from J, leaving 15 bases between them. In DNA form, the CDR3 reads TGTGCCAGCAGTGAAAGTGCGGGGTCGGGCACCGGGGAGCTGTTTTTT. It is translated as CASSESAGSGTGELFF.

The J gene is TRBJ2-7, the V gene TRBV19; 7 bases line up with TRBD2. Germline trimming cut 5 bases from V and 0 bases from J; bases unmatched to any gene: 4. CDR1 is LNHDA, CDR2 SQIVND, per germline (reference sequence). The CDR3 loop spans 14 amino acids. DNA of the CDR3: TGTGCCAGTAGTTTCAGGGAGGGCTCCTACGAGCAGTACTTC. Translated, it gives CASSFREGSYEQYF.

The chain combines TRBV20-1 with TRBJ2-2; D gene ambiguous. Trimming pared 7 bases from V and 5 bases from J, leaving 8 bases between. From germline, CDR1 is DFQATT and CDR2 SNEGSKA (reference sequence). The CDR3 contains 11 residues. CDR3 region: CSVKETGELFF. Here the CDR3 DNA reads TGCAGTGTAAAGGAAACCGGGGAGCTGTTTTTT.

The chain carries TRBV6-4 and TRBJ1-2, with D possibly TRBD1 on 6 matching bases. V gave up 10 bases and J gave up 8 bases, with 23 bases separating them. CDR1 is MRHNA and CDR2 is SNTAGT in the germline V gene. The CDR3 has 14 amino acids. The CDR3 DNA is TGTGCCATCAGAGTGAAGGACAGCTCGAAAGGCTACACCTTC. Translating gives CAIRVKDSSKGYTF.

The sample holds one count of this clone. The chain carries TRBV7-2 and TRBJ1-5, with D perhaps TRBD1 (5 bases). V was trimmed by 3 bases and J by 0 bases, leaving 12 bases between them. This CDR3 is built from 16 residues. Per germline, CDR1 SGHTA and CDR2 FQGNSA. For the CDR3, the DNA is TGTGCCAGCAGCTTGGGGACGCCATATAGCAATCAGCCCCAGCATTTT. Protein sequence: CASSLGTPYSNQPQHF.

This clone was observed at least ten times. The chain is built from TRBV12-3 or TRBV12-4 and TRBJ1-1, with a possible D match to TRBD1 (5 bases). V was pared by 5 bases and J by 8 bases, with 12 bases between. The CDR3 has 12 amino acids. CDR3 sequence reads: CASSGGRKEAFF. The CDR3 bases are TGTGCCAGCAGTGGGGGGAGAAAAGAAGCTTTCTTT.

Concerning this clone: Other DNA sequences from this sample encode an identical CDR3 as well. The rearrangement joins TRBV5-6 to TRBJ2-7; D not resolved. The V gene's germline CDR1 is SGHDT and CDR2 YYEEEE. V lost 0 bases and J lost 1, with 5 bases in between. The CDR3 sequence is 13 residues long. As DNA, the CDR3 is TGTGCCAGCAGCTTGGTGGGTTCCTACGAGCAGTACTTC. This codes for CASSLVGSYEQYF.

The chain has TRBV14 and TRBJ2-6; maybe TRBD2 (6 bases). Per the germline V gene, CDR1 is SGHDN and CDR2 is FVKESK. V lost 4 bases, J lost 0 bases, and 16 bases lay in between. The length of the CDR3 is 18 residues. The CDR3 protein is CASSRWGDYFSGANVLTF. Here the CDR3 DNA reads TGTGCCAGCAGCCGATGGGGGGATTACTTCTCTGGGGCCAACGTCCTGACTTTC.

The chain employs TRBV30 and TRBJ2-6; 13 bases map to TRBD2. V lost 3 bases, J lost 8 bases, and 22 bases stayed unmatched. The V gene's germline CDR1 is GTSNPN and CDR2 SVGIG (reference sequence). The CDR3 runs to 21 residues. CDR3 in DNA: TGTGCCTGGAGCCCCAGGACTAGCGGGGGAGCTTACGCTCTGGGGACCAACGTCCTGACTTTC. This gives the protein CAWSPRTSGGAYALGTNVLTF.

Only one count was recorded for this clone. The genes are TRBV4-2 and TRBJ2-2; D gene ambiguous. V was trimmed by 0 bases and J by 4 bases, leaving 6 bases between them. The CDR3 is 14 residues long. Germline V gives CDR1 LGHNA, CDR2 YNFKEQ. The CDR3 loop is CASSQELVTGELFF. CDR3 bases: TGTGCCAGCAGCCAAGAACTCGTCACCGGGGAGCTGTTTTTT.

The rearrangement uses TRBV11-1 and TRBJ1-1; 9 bases are a match to TRBD1. Per the germline V gene, CDR1 is SGHAT and CDR2 is FQDESV (reference sequence). Trimming took 3 bases from V and 5 from J; bases not matched to a gene: 4. CDR3 length equals 14 residues. The CDR3 DNA reads as TGTGCCAGCAGCTTTGAGGGACAGGGAACTGAAGCTTTCTTT. It translates to CASSFEGQGTEAFF.

The chain employs TRBV7-6 and TRBJ2-5; D is perhaps TRBD2 (5 bases). The V end was cut by 5 bases, the J end by 4 bases, with 11 bases between. Germline values: CDR1 SGHVS, CDR2 FNYEAQ. The CDR3 sequence is 13 residues long. This chain's CDR3 is CASSLGLGETQYF. The CDR3 DNA is TGTGCCAGCAGCCTCGGACTGGGAGAGACCCAGTACTTC.

The rearrangement joins TRBV28 to TRBJ1-5; 10 positions match TRBD1. Unmatched junction bases numbered 6, after V lost 3 bases and J lost 7 bases. This CDR3 is 15 amino acids long. Germline V gives CDR1 MDHEN, CDR2 SYDVKM. The CDR3 coding sequence is TGTGCCAGCAGTTTGGACAGGGGGATCGGACAGCCCCAGCATTTT. Translated, it gives CASSLDRGIGQPQHF.

This clone has more than one count but fewer than ten. The V call is TRBV10-3, the J call TRBJ1-2; 11 bases are shared with TRBD1. Germline assignment: CDR1 ENHRY and CDR2 SYGVKD. The CDR3 spans 14 residues. The junction had 3 bases not matched to a gene; V was cut back by 5 bases and J by 4 bases. The CDR3 region is CAISQDRGPYGYTF. The CDR3, as DNA: TGTGCCATCAGTCAGGACAGGGGGCCCTATGGCTACACCTTC.

The CDR3 DNA is TGTGCCAGCAGCCTAGGGACAGCCCAAGAGACCCAGTACTTC. Protein: CASSLGTAQETQYF. This chain links TRBV7-2 with TRBJ2-5; 7 positions agree with TRBD1. Germline CDR1 and CDR2: SGHTA and FQGNSA. V trimming: 5 bases; J trimming: 1 base; junction bases outside the gene matches: 4. This CDR3 contains 14 residues.

V is TRBV5-1 and J is TRBJ2-7, with D possibly TRBD1 on 6 matching bases. Germline CDR1 reads SGHRS; CDR2 reads YFSETQ. The V end was cut by 0 bases, the J end by 0 bases, with 13 bases between. This CDR3 contains 16 residues. CDR3 coding DNA: TGCGCCAGCAGCTTGGATCGGGACATACGCTCCTACGAGCAGTACTTC. This codes for CASSLDRDIRSYEQYF.

The table lists this clone with a few counts. The rearrangement links TRBV28 to TRBJ1-1; D call uncertain. This CDR3 contains 12 residues. Germline V gene lookup returns CDR1 MDHEN and CDR2 SYDVKM. Trimming cost V 7 bases and J 4 bases, with 10 bases left between them. The CDR3 DNA reads TGTGCCAGCAAATATAGCGCCACTGAAGCTTTCTTT. Amino acids: CASKYSATEAFF.

This clone was counted once. The rearrangement uses TRBV5-1 and TRBJ2-3, with 10 bases identical to TRBD2. The germline CDR1 and CDR2 sequences are SGHRS and YFSETQ. J was trimmed by 3 bases and V by 3 bases; bases with no gene match: 10. The CDR3 spans 17 residues. CDR3 sequence: CASSSVLAGMETDTQYF. In DNA, the CDR3 is TGCGCCAGCAGCTCTGTACTAGCGGGGATGGAGACAGATACGCAGTATTTT.

This sequence joins TRBV11-2 and TRBJ2-7; 7 nucleotides align to TRBD2. The CDR3 consists of 16 residues. V trimming: 2 bases; J trimming: 4 bases; junction bases outside the gene matches: 11. Germline V gene data show CDR1 as SGHAT and CDR2 as FQNNGV. The CDR3 bases are TGTGCCAGCAGCTTACAAGGTGGGAGCGGGGTATACGAGCAGTACTTC. This sequence encodes CASSLQGGSGVYEQYF. The whole variable domain, remainder taken from reference TRBV11-2 and TRBJ2-7, is EAGVAQSPRYKIIEKRQSVAFWCNPISGHATLYWYQQILGQGPKLLIQFQNNGVVDDSQLPKDRFSAERLKGVDSTLKIQPAKLEDSAVYLCASSLQGGSGVYEQYFGPGTRLTVT.